This TCR beta chain was identified in a study of cytotoxic CD8 clonotypes in ibrutinib-treated CLL. Across the whole study: There were approximately ten relapsed/refractory patients and more than 14 treatment-naive patients, and around 17 were IGHV unmutated. Recorded responses included some 24 partial and 2 complete; following median around 73 months, roughly 15 stayed remitted and around twelve progressed.

Of note for this clone: The antigen is not known.

The table came from immunoSEQ multiplex PCR; TCRdb's copy has only in-frame clones and leaves some out. The profile shows about 200,000 clones, 70% of them singletons. This CDR3 has 11 residues. CDR1 DFQATT and CDR2 SNEGSKA come from the germline V gene (reference sequence). Trimming left V 5 bases short and J 12 bases short, with 17 bases between. General observations from the study: Public clonotypes, an uncommon group, contracted or remained stable on treatment. Baseline clonality exceeded age-matched healthy donors and tracked circulating CD8+ T-cell counts.

Sample: PBMCs, taken after 12 months of ibrutinib treatment. The chain combines TRBV20-1 with TRBJ2-7; no firm D call. The sequence was obtained from a human donor with chronic lymphocytic leukemia. For the CDR3, the DNA is TGCAGTGCTGGGCTAACGGATCGCGGGTACTTC. Protein sequence: CSAGLTDRGYF.